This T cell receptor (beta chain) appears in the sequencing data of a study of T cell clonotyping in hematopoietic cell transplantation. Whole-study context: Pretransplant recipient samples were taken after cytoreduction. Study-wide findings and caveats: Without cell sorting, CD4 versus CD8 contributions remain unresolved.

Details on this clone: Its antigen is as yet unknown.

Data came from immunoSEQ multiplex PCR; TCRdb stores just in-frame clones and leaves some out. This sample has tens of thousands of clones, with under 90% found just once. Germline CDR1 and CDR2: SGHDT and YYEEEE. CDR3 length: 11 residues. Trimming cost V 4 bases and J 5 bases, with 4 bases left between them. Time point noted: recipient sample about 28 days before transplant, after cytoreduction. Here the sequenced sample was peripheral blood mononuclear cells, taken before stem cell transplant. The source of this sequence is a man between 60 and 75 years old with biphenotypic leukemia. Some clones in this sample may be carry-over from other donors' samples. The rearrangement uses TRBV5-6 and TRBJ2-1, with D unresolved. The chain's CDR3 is CASSRDNEQFF. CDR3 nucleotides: TGTGCCAGCAGCCGGGACAATGAGCAGTTCTTC.